This TCR beta chain was identified during a study of blood T cell repertoires in COVID-19. Participants spanned ages about 18 to 90 years and resided in roughly 22 US areas. Clinical history reported by participants formed the basis on which cohorts were assigned. Cohort 3 recovered donors had two negative PCRs, clearance, or symptom resolution. Original handling: For nucleated cells, counts were estimated from reference gene primer amplification. Measured with immunoSEQ multiplex PCR; TCRdb has only the in-frame clones, and not every one. That table gives V, J and clone size, and the DNA gave D and trimming. Among some 250,000 clones, 82% were seen once, and the ten largest hold 15%. Germline CDR1 SGHDN, CDR2 FVKESK. V lost 2 bases and J lost 7; bases outside the gene matches: 15. CDR3 length: 17 residues.

Sequenced material: PBMCs or T cells enriched from blood (not recorded which). The clonotype was recovered from a man between 40 and 49 years old who had recovered from COVID-19. The chain is built from TRBV14 and TRBJ1-2; 8 bases agree with TRBD1. The CDR3 loop is CASSQIIGTGHDIGYTF. CDR3 DNA: TGTGCCAGCAGCCAAATTATTGGGACAGGTCATGACATTGGCTACACCTTC.